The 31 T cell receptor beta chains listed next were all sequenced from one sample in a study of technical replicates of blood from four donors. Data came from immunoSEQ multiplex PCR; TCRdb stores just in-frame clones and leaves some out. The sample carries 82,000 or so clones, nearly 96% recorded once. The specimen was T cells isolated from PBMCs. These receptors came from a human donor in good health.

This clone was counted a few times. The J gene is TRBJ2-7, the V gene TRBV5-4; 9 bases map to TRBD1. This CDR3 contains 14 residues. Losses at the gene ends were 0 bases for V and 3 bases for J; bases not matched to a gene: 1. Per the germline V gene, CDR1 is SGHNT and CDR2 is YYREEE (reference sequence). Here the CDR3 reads CASSLAGQGYEQYF. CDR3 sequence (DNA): TGTGCCAGCAGCTTGGCGGGACAGGGCTACGAGCAGTACTTC. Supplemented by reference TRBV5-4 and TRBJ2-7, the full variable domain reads ETGVTQSPTHLIKTRGQQVTLRCSSQSGHNTVSWYQQALGQGPQFIFQYYREEENGRGNFPPRFSGLQFPNYSSELNVNALELDDSALYLCASSLAGQGYEQYFGPGTRLTVT.

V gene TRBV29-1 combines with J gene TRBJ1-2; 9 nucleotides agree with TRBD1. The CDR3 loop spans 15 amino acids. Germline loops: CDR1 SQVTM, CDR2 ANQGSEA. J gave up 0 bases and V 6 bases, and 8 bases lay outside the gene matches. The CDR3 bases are TGCAGCGTAGTGATTGGGACAGGGCCTAACTATGGCTACACCTTC. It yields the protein CSVVIGTGPNYGYTF.

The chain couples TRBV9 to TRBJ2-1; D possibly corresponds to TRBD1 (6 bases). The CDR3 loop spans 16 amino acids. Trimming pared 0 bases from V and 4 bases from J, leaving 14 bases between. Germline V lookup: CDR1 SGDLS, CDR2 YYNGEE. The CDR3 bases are TGTGCCAGCAGCGTAGGGGGGACATCCCCGTACAATGAGCAGTTCTTC. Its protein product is CASSVGGTSPYNEQFF.

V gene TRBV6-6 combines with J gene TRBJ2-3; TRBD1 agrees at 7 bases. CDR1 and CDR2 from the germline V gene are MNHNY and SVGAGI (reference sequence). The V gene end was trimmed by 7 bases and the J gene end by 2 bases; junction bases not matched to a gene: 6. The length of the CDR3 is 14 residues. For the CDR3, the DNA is TGTGCCAGCAATTCAGAGGGGGCCACAGATACGCAGTATTTT. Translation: CASNSEGATDTQYF.

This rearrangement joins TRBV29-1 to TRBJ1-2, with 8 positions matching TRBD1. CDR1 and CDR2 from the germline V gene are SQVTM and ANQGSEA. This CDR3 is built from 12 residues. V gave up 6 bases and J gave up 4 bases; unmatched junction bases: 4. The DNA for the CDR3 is TGCAGCGTAGGACAGGGCGGCTATGGCTACACCTTC. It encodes CSVGQGGYGYTF. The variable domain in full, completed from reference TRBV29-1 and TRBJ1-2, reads SAVISQKPSRDICQRGTSLTIQCQVDSQVTMMFWYRQQPGQSLTLIATANQGSEATYESGFVIDKFPISRPNLTFSTLTVSNMSPEDSSIYLCSVGQGGYGYTFGSGTRLTVV.

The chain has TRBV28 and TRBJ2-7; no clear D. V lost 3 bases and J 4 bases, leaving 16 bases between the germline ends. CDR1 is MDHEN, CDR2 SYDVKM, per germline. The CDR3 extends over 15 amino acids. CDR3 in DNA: TGTGCCAGCAGTTTCGAGGCAATCCCTCCGTACGAGCAGTACTTC. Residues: CASSFEAIPPYEQYF.

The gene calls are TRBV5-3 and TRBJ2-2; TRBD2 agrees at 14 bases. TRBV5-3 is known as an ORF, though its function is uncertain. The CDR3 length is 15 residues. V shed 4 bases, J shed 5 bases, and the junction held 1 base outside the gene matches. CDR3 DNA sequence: TGTGCCAGAAGCCGGACTAGCGGGAGGACCGGGGAGCTGTTTTTT. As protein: CARSRTSGRTGELFF.

CDR3 DNA sequence: TGTGCCTGGAGCAGAGGAGACTATGGCTACACCTTC. It yields the protein CAWSRGDYGYTF. The J gene is TRBJ1-2, the V gene TRBV30; D gene unclear. The V and J ends lost 3 bases and 3 bases respectively, with 8 bases between them. Germline CDR1 reads GTSNPN; CDR2 reads SVGIG (reference sequence). CDR3 length: 12 residues.

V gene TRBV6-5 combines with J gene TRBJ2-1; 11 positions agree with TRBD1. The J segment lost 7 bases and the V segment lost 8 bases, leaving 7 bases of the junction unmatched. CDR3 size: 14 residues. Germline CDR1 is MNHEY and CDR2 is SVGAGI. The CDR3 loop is CASSGTGGWNEQFF. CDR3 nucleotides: TGTGCCAGCTCCGGGACAGGGGGTTGGAATGAGCAGTTCTTC.

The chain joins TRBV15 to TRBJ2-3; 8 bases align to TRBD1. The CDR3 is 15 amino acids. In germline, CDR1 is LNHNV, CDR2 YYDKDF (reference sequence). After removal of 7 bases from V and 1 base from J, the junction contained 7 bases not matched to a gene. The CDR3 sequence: CATTRPGQGTDTQYF. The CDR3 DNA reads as TGTGCCACCACGCGTCCGGGACAGGGCACAGATACGCAGTATTTT.

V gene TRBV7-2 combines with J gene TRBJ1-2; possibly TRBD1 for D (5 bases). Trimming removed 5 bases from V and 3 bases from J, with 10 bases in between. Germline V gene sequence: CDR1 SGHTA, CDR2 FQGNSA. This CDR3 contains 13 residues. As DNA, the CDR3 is TGTGCCAGCAGCCGGGGGGGAGACTATGGCTACACCTTC. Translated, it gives CASSRGGDYGYTF.

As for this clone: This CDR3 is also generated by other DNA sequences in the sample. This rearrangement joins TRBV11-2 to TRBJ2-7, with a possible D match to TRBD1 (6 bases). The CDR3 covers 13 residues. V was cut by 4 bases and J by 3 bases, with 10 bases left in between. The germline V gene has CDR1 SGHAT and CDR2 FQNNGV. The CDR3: CASSSGTFYEQYF. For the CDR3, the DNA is TGTGCCAGCAGCTCGGGGACATTCTACGAGCAGTACTTC.

The CDR3 reads CASSQESGRARNEQFF. CDR3 coding DNA: TGCGCCAGCAGCCAAGAAAGCGGGAGGGCCAGGAATGAGCAGTTCTTC. The chain has TRBV4-1 and TRBJ2-1; 10 bases agree with TRBD2. Trimming took 0 bases from V and 7 from J; bases not matched to a gene: 6. CDR1 is MGHRA and CDR2 is YSYEKL in the germline V gene. The CDR3 length is 16 residues.

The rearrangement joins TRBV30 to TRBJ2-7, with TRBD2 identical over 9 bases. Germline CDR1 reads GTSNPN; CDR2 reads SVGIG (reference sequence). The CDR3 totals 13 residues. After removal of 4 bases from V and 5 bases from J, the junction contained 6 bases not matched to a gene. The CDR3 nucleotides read TGTGCCTGGACCCCGGAGCGGGAGGACGAGCAGTACTTC. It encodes CAWTPEREDEQYF.

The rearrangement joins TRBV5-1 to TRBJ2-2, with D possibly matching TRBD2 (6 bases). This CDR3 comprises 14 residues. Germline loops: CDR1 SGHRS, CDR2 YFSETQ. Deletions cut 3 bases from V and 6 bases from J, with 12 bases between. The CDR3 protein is CASSSTTSPGELFF. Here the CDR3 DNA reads TGCGCCAGCAGCTCCACGACTAGTCCCGGGGAGCTGTTTTTT. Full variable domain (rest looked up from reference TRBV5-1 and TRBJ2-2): KAGVTQTPRYLIKTRGQQVTLSCSPISGHRSVSWYQQTPGQGLQFLFEYFSETQRNKGNFPGRFSGRQFSNSRSEMNVSTLELGDSALYLCASSSTTSPGELFFGEGSRLTVL.

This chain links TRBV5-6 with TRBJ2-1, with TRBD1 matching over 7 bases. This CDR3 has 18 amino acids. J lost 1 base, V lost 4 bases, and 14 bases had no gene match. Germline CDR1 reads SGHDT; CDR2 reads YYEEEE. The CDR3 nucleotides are TGTGCCAGCAGCCTGAATACAGGGGTGCAAGGGTCCTACAATGAGCAGTTCTTC. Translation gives CASSLNTGVQGSYNEQFF.

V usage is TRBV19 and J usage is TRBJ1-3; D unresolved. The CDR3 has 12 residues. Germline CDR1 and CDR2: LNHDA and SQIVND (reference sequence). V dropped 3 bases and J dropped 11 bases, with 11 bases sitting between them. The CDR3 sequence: CASSMAPGSIYF. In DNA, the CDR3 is TGTGCCAGTAGTATGGCTCCCGGGTCCATATATTTT.

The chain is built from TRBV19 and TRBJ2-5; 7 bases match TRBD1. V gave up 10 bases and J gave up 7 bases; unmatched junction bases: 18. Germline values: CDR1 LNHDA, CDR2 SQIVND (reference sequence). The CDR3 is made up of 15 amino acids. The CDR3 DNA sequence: TGTGCCACATCTCCCGGGACAGTCCCCCAGGGGACCCAGTACTTC. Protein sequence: CATSPGTVPQGTQYF.

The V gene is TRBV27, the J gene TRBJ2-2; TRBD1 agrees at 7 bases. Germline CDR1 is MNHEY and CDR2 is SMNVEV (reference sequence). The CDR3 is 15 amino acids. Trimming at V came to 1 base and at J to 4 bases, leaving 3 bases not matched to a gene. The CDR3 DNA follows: TGTGCCAGCAGTTTATTGGCAGGGGGCACCGGGGAGCTGTTTTTT. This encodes CASSLLAGGTGELFF.

The CDR3 sequence is CAWLGQGNEKLFF. The CDR3 nucleotides read TGTGCCTGGTTGGGACAGGGGAATGAAAAACTGTTTTTT. This rearrangement joins TRBV30 to TRBJ1-4, with 10 bases that match TRBD1. V lost 5 bases, J lost 5 bases, and 2 bases stayed unmatched. The CDR3 totals 13 residues. CDR1 and CDR2 (germline): GTSNPN, SVGIG (reference sequence). Variable domain in full (rest from reference TRBV30 and TRBJ1-4): SQTIHQWPATLVQPVGSPLSLECTVEGTSNPNLYWYRQAAGRGLQLLFYSVGIGQISSEVPQNLSASRPQDRQFILSSKKLLLSDSGFYLCAWLGQGNEKLFFGSGTQLSVL.

CDR3 sequence: CATSRSGTGPYEQYF. CDR3 bases: TGTGCCACCAGCAGATCCGGGACAGGGCCCTACGAGCAGTACTTC. V and J are TRBV15 and TRBJ2-7; 9 positions agree with TRBD1. This CDR3 contains 15 residues. The germline V gene encodes CDR1 LNHNV and CDR2 YYDKDF (reference sequence). The V and J ends lost 2 bases and 2 bases, in that order; junction bases with no gene match: 4.

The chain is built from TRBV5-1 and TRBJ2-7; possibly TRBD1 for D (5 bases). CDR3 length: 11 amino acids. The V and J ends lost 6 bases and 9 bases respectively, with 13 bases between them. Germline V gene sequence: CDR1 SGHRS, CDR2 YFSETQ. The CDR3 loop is CASNSPGRQYF. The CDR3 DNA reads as TGCGCCAGCAACTCCCCAGGGCGGCAGTACTTC.

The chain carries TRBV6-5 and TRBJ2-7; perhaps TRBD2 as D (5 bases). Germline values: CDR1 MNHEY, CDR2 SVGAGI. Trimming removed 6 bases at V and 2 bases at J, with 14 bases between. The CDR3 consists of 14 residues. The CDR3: CASRRAPATYEQYF. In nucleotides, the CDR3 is TGTGCCAGCAGGAGGGCCCCCGCTACCTACGAGCAGTACTTC.

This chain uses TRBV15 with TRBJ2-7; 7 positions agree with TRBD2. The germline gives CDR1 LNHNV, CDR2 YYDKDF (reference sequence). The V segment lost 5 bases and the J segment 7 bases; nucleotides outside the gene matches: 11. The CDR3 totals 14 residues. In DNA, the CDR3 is TGTGCCACCAGCGCCAGAGCGGGAATTTGGGAGCAGTACTTC. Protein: CATSARAGIWEQYF.

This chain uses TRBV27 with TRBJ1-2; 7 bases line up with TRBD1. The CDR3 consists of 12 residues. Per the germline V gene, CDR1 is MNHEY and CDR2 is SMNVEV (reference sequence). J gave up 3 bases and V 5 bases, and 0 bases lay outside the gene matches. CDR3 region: CASSQGDYGYTF. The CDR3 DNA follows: TGTGCCAGCAGTCAGGGGGACTATGGCTACACCTTC.

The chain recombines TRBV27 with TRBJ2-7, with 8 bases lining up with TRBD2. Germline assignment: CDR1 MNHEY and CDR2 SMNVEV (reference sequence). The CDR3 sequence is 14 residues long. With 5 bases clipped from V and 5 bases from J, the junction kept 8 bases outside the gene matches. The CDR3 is CASSAQRELHEQYF. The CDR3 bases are TGTGCCAGCAGTGCCCAGCGGGAGCTCCACGAGCAGTACTTC.

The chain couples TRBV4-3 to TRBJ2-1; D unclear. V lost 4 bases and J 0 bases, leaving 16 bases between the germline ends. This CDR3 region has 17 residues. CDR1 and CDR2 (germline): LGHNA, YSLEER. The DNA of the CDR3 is TGCGCCAGCAGCCTCTTTTGGTTGCGGAACTCCTACAATGAGCAGTTCTTC. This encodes CASSLFWLRNSYNEQFF.

The CDR3 nucleotides are TGCGCCAGCAGCAACGCCGGGACAGGGATGAATGAGCAGTTCTTC. Protein sequence: CASSNAGTGMNEQFF. This chain connects TRBV5-1 to TRBJ2-1; 9 bases map to TRBD1. The CDR3 length is 15 residues. Germline trimming cut 4 bases from V and 7 bases from J; bases unmatched to any gene: 9. CDR1 SGHRS and CDR2 YFSETQ come from the germline V gene.

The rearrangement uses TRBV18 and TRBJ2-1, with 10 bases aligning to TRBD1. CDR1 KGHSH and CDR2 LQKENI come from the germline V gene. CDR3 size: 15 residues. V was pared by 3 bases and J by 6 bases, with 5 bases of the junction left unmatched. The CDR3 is CASSPGQGSSNEQFF. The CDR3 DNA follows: TGTGCCAGCTCACCGGGACAGGGGTCGAGCAATGAGCAGTTCTTC.

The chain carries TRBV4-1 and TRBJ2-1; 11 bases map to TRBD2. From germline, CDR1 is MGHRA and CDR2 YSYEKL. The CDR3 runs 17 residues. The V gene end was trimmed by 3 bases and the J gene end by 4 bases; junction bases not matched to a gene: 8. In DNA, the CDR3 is TGCGCCAGCAGCCAGGGGGGGACTAGCGGACCTTACAATGAGCAGTTCTTC. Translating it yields CASSQGGTSGPYNEQFF.

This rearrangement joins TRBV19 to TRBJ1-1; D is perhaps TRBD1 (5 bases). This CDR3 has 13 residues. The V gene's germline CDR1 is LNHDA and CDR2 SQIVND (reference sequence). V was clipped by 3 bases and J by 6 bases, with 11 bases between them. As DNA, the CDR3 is TGTGCCAGTAGTATTTTTTGGGGGGCTGAAGCTTTCTTT. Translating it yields CASSIFWGAEAFF. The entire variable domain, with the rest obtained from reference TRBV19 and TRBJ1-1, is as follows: DGGITQSPKYLFRKEGQNVTLSCEQNLNHDAMYWYRQDPGQGLRLIYYSQIVNDFQKGDIAEGYSVSREKKESFPLTVTSAQKNPTAFYLCASSIFWGAEAFFGQGTRLTVV.